The 19 T cell receptor beta chains below come from one sample, sequenced in a study of cytomegalovirus exposure and HLA in healthy donors. The PCR had 60 Vbeta and 13 Jbeta primers. TCRdb keeps only in-frame clones here, not all; method: immunoSEQ multiplex PCR. The table includes some 100,000 clones, about 76% detected once. The sequenced material came from PBMCs. These receptors came from a man aged 35-49 years in good health and CMV-seronegative.

The chain recombines TRBV5-6 with TRBJ2-2; D unclear. There are 14 residues in the CDR3. The germline V and J ends were trimmed by 0 bases and 4 bases, with 7 bases remaining between them. Germline assignment: CDR1 SGHDT and CDR2 YYEEEE. CDR3 in DNA: TGTGCCAGCAGCTTGGATGACACCACCGGGGAGCTGTTTTTT. Its translation: CASSLDDTTGELFF. Supplemented by reference TRBV5-6 and TRBJ2-2, the full variable domain reads DAGVTQSPTHLIKTRGQQVTLRCSPKSGHDTVSWYQQALGQGPQFIFQYYEEEERQRGNFPDRFSGHQFPNYSSELNVNALLLGDSALYLCASSLDDTTGELFFGEGSRLTVL.

The chain combines TRBV18 with TRBJ2-7; the match to TRBD2 covers 8 bases. The length of the CDR3 is 17 residues. In germline, CDR1 is KGHSH, CDR2 LQKENI. J was trimmed by 3 bases and V by 6 bases; bases with no gene match: 16. CDR3 loop: CASSPTGGGRTNYEQYF. The CDR3 DNA reads as TGTGCCAGCTCCCCCACCGGGGGGGGACGGACGAACTACGAGCAGTACTTC.

A few counts support this clone. The J gene is TRBJ2-1, the V gene TRBV7-3, with 15 bases aligning to TRBD2. V trimming: 4 bases; J trimming: 11 bases; junction bases outside the gene matches: 3. The CDR3 covers 14 residues. Germline V gives CDR1 SGHTA, CDR2 FQGTGA. CDR3 nucleotide sequence: TGTGCCAGCAGCTCCGGACTAGCGGGGGGGAAGCAGTTCTTC. It codes for CASSSGLAGGKQFF. The full variable domain, with the rest looked up from reference TRBV7-3 and TRBJ2-1, is GAGVSQTPSNKVTEKGKYVELRCDPISGHTALYWYRQSLGQGPEFLIYFQGTGAADDSGLPNDRFFAVRPEGSVSTLKIQRTERGDSAVYLCASSSGLAGGKQFFGPGTRLTVL.

This clone was recorded a few times. CDR3: CASGPVGQGIYGYTF. The CDR3 DNA sequence: TGTGCCAGCGGACCGGTCGGACAGGGAATCTATGGCTACACCTTC. This chain joins TRBV6-5 and TRBJ1-2; 8 positions match TRBD1. The ends lost 8 bases at V and 4 bases at J; junction bases unmatched: 12. There are 15 residues in the CDR3. CDR1 is MNHEY and CDR2 is SVGAGI in the germline V gene.

The chain has TRBV5-1 and TRBJ1-2, with 7 bases identical to TRBD1. The CDR3 spans 15 residues. V lost 0 bases, J lost 0 bases, and 2 bases stayed unmatched. The germline gives CDR1 SGHRS, CDR2 YFSETQ. The DNA for the CDR3 is TGCGCCAGCAGCTTGGGGGACAGCACTAACTATGGCTACACCTTC. Protein sequence: CASSLGDSTNYGYTF.

The chain joins TRBV6-1 to TRBJ1-3; D perhaps matches TRBD1 (6 bases). The V and J ends lost 8 bases and 3 bases respectively, with 14 bases between them. This CDR3 has 14 residues. The V gene's germline CDR1 is MNHNS and CDR2 SASEGT. CDR3 residues: CASGPDRNGNTIYF. The CDR3 DNA reads TGTGCCAGCGGGCCGGACAGAAATGGAAACACCATATATTTT.

The CDR3 DNA follows: TGTGCCAGCAGCGACGGGACATTTGTCATGGCTTTCTTT. Protein sequence: CASSDGTFVMAFF. The chain has TRBV7-2 and TRBJ1-1, with D maybe TRBD1 (6 bases). Trimming stripped 5 bases from V and 11 bases from J, with 18 bases between. Germline-derived CDR1 and CDR2 are SGHTA and FQGNSA. This CDR3 region has 13 residues.

The rearrangement links TRBV5-1 to TRBJ1-6; D possibly corresponds to TRBD1 (5 bases). V lost 2 bases to trimming and J lost 9 bases, with 9 bases between them. The germline CDR1 and CDR2 sequences are SGHRS and YFSETQ. The CDR3 sequence is 13 residues long. The DNA for the CDR3 is TGCGCCAGCAGCTTTGGGCAGGGTTCACCCCTCCACTTT. Its protein is CASSFGQGSPLHF. The full variable domain, rest sourced from reference TRBV5-1 and TRBJ1-6, is KAGVTQTPRYLIKTRGQQVTLSCSPISGHRSVSWYQQTPGQGLQFLFEYFSETQRNKGNFPGRFSGRQFSNSRSEMNVSTLELGDSALYLCASSFGQGSPLHFGNGTRLTVT.

The chain links TRBV6-1 to TRBJ1-5; maybe TRBD1 (6 bases). The CDR3 runs 14 residues. Germline V gives CDR1 MNHNS, CDR2 SASEGT. The V end was cut by 0 bases, the J end by 5 bases, with 8 bases between. The CDR3 loop reads CASSEAGGDQPQHF. The CDR3 DNA follows: TGTGCCAGCAGTGAAGCAGGGGGGGATCAGCCCCAGCATTTT.

This chain links TRBV7-8 with TRBJ2-3, with D hard to call. The length of the CDR3 is 16 residues. Germline V gives CDR1 SGHVS, CDR2 FQNEAQ. V lost 3 bases to trimming and J lost 1 base, with 14 bases between them. CDR3 loop: CASSFQLSLGTDTQYF. DNA of the CDR3: TGTGCCAGCAGCTTTCAACTGTCGCTAGGCACAGATACGCAGTATTTT.

The CDR3 reads CASSHGTGSGNTIYF. The CDR3 DNA follows: TGCGCCAGCAGCCACGGGACAGGCTCTGGAAACACCATATATTTT. V usage is TRBV4-1 and J usage is TRBJ1-3, with 8 bases that match TRBD1. This CDR3 contains 15 residues. The V segment lost 3 bases and the J segment 0 bases; nucleotides outside the gene matches: 1. Germline values: CDR1 MGHRA, CDR2 YSYEKL.

Notes on this clone: Because it lacks the conserved phenylalanine or tryptophan at the end, this CDR3 is likely a read error. Because the CDR3's place on the DNA is in doubt, the DNA is left out and the CDR3 is given as listed by TCRdb. V is TRBV6-1 and J is TRBJ1-1. The CDR3 length equals 14 residues, ends included. Germline CDR1 MNHNS, CDR2 SASEGT. CDR3: CASSEASYGGVLFR.

The gene calls are TRBV10-3 and TRBJ1-1, with a weak D call TRBD1 (6 bases). V lost 5 bases and J 7 bases, leaving 17 bases between the germline ends. In germline, CDR1 is ENHRY, CDR2 SYGVKD. This CDR3 has 14 residues. The CDR3 coding sequence is TGTGCCATCAGTAAGGACAGCGGTGGGATTGAAGCTTTCTTT. This encodes CAISKDSGGIEAFF.

In regard to this clone: Other DNA sequences from this sample encode an identical CDR3 as well. The chain is built from TRBV4-3 and TRBJ1-2; 9 bases agree with TRBD1. The length of the CDR3 is 15 residues. The J segment lost 2 bases and the V segment lost 4 bases, leaving 5 bases of the junction unmatched. Germline values: CDR1 LGHNA, CDR2 YSLEER. The CDR3 reads CASSPAGQGNYGYTF. CDR3 coding DNA: TGCGCCAGCAGCCCGGCGGGACAGGGAAACTATGGCTACACCTTC.

J is TRBJ1-6 and V is TRBV5-6; no clear D. This CDR3 has 14 amino acids. V was cut by 6 bases and J by 7 bases, with 14 bases left in between. Germline V gives CDR1 SGHDT, CDR2 YYEEEE. CDR3 DNA: TGTGCCAGCACCCTCGGAGGAAGAAATTCACCCCTCCACTTT. Translating it yields CASTLGGRNSPLHF.

This chain uses TRBV27 with TRBJ1-5; D might be TRBD1 (6 bases). The ends were cut back, 3 bases at V and 9 bases at J, with 21 bases in the middle. The CDR3 loop spans 16 amino acids. CDR1 and CDR2 from the germline V gene are MNHEY and SMNVEV (reference sequence). In DNA form, the CDR3 reads TGTGCCAGCAGTTTGAGAGGGCTAAGAGGGGGTCGGCCCCAGCATTTT. This gives the protein CASSLRGLRGGRPQHF.

The chain joins TRBV7-9 to TRBJ1-5; TRBD1 is a possible D gene (6 bases). Germline-derived CDR1 and CDR2 are SEHNR and FQNEAQ (reference sequence). CDR3 length: 16 amino acids. V was shortened by 8 bases and J by 1 base, with 18 bases between the two germline ends. In DNA, the CDR3 is TGTGCCAGCGACCAAAACAGGGCGGAAAGCAATCAGCCCCAGCATTTT. Translated, it gives CASDQNRAESNQPQHF.

A single count supports this clone. V gene TRBV4-1 combines with J gene TRBJ2-7; D call uncertain. Trimming removed 0 bases from V and 2 bases from J, with 5 bases in between. CDR1 and CDR2 from the germline V gene are MGHRA and YSYEKL. This CDR3 has 13 residues. The DNA of the CDR3 is TGCGCCAGCAGCCAAGATGGGCCCTACGAGCAGTACTTC. Translation gives CASSQDGPYEQYF.

The chain uses TRBV9 and TRBJ2-2, with D unresolved. Trimming took 1 base from V and 5 from J, leaving 18 bases between them. Per the germline V gene, CDR1 is SGDLS and CDR2 is YYNGEE. The CDR3 loop spans 17 amino acids. The CDR3 here is CASSVSSAGLLTGELFF. CDR3 nucleotides: TGTGCCAGCAGCGTATCGTCTGCAGGCCTGTTAACCGGGGAGCTGTTTTTT.